The 18 T cell receptor beta chains in this list originate from one sample, sequenced in a study of T cell changes during pregnancy in multiple sclerosis. Produced via immunoSEQ multiplex PCR; TCRdb's table is partial and in-frame only. The sample shows approximately 94,000 clones, approximately 92% of them seen only once. Here the sequenced sample was peripheral blood, taken after pregnancy. The receptor set was obtained from a female donor with multiple sclerosis, enrolled in a pregnancy study.

The rearrangement uses TRBV5-6 and TRBJ1-2; D call uncertain. Germline CDR1 is SGHDT and CDR2 is YYEEEE. This CDR3 is built from 13 residues. With 0 bases removed from V and 7 bases from J, the gap between germline ends came to 10 bases. CDR3 bases: TGTGCCAGCAGCTTGGCCCGGAGGGCTGGCTACACCTTC. Translating gives CASSLARRAGYTF.

Note on this clone: The junction differs from germline at one of its ends, possibly a read error. The chain combines TRBV28 with TRBJ2-1, with 13 bases identical to TRBD2. Germline loops: CDR1 MDHEN, CDR2 SYDVKM. This CDR3 has 18 residues. This chain's CDR3 is CASSPHPGTSGTYNEQLF. The CDR3 DNA follows: TGTGCCAGCAGTCCCCATCCCGGGACTAGCGGGACCTACAATGAGCAGCTCTTC.

This chain uses TRBV7-2 with TRBJ2-1; D is perhaps TRBD1 (6 bases). The CDR3 is made up of 17 amino acids. From germline, CDR1 is SGHTA and CDR2 FQGNSA. V lost 3 bases and J 3 bases, leaving 18 bases between the germline ends. The CDR3 DNA reads as TGTGCCAGCAGCTTGCAAAGGGGGTTCGGATTCTACAATGAGCAGTTCTTC. This gives the protein CASSLQRGFGFYNEQFF.

This clone occurred once. J is TRBJ1-1 and V is TRBV2; D unclear. The CDR3 is made up of 12 amino acids. Looked up from germline, CDR1 is SNHLY and CDR2 is FYNNEI. Trimming cost V 4 bases and J 7 bases, with 10 bases left between them. Here the CDR3 DNA reads TGTGCCAGCAGTGCAGGCGAGATTGAAGCTTTCTTT. It yields the protein CASSAGEIEAFF.

This clone was counted once. V and J are TRBV9 and TRBJ2-2; tentative D call: TRBD2 (5 bases). The V and J ends lost 0 bases and 4 bases respectively, with 16 bases between them. The V gene's germline CDR1 is SGDLS and CDR2 YYNGEE. CDR3 length: 17 amino acids. The CDR3 sequence: CASSVGTRPGSTGELFF. As DNA, the CDR3 is TGTGCCAGCAGCGTAGGTACTCGACCGGGGAGCACCGGGGAGCTGTTTTTT.

This clone was seen a single time. This chain joins TRBV7-8 and TRBJ2-2, with 11 bases that match TRBD2. V shed 2 bases and J 7 bases; nucleotides not matched to a gene: 9. Germline-derived CDR1 and CDR2 are SGHVS and FQNEAQ. The CDR3 runs 17 residues. The CDR3 loop is CASSLNVAGGRGGELFF. In DNA, the CDR3 is TGTGCCAGCAGCTTAAATGTAGCGGGGGGGCGAGGCGGGGAGCTGTTTTTT.

J is TRBJ1-2 and V is TRBV25-1, with a tentative D call TRBD1 (5 bases). V was cut by 3 bases and J by 8 bases, with 13 bases left in between. Germline assignment: CDR1 MGHDK and CDR2 SYGVNS. The CDR3 is 13 amino acids. CDR3 nucleotides: TGTGCCAGCAGTGAGGGGGGGAGTAGGGGCTACACCTTC. This gives the protein CASSEGGSRGYTF.

The chain joins TRBV6-5 to TRBJ1-2; the D is unclear. The CDR3 covers 15 residues. Looked up from germline, CDR1 is MNHEY and CDR2 is SVGAGI. V dropped 3 bases and J dropped 1 base, with 12 bases sitting between them. CDR3 sequence (DNA): TGTGCCAGCAGTTATACAGCCGTACTTAACTATGGCTACACCTTC. This translates into CASSYTAVLNYGYTF.

V is TRBV5-1 and J is TRBJ1-1; TRBD1 aligns across 7 bases. The germline CDR1 and CDR2 sequences are SGHRS and YFSETQ. This CDR3 has 16 residues. With V trimmed by 3 bases and J by 0 bases, 8 bases remained unmatched. CDR3 sequence (DNA): TGCGCCAGCAGCTCATGGGGACAGAATTTGAACACTGAAGCTTTCTTT. Encoded protein: CASSSWGQNLNTEAFF.

V and J are TRBV11-2 and TRBJ2-3; 7 positions match TRBD1. Germline lookup yields CDR1 SGHAT and CDR2 FQNNGV. V gave up 5 bases and J gave up 0 bases; unmatched junction bases: 8. The length of the CDR3 is 16 residues. The CDR3 DNA reads TGTGCCAGCAGCGGCCGAGGGACAGATAGCACAGATACGCAGTATTTT. Encoded protein: CASSGRGTDSTDTQYF.

In DNA, the CDR3 is TGTGCCATCACACTAAGCTACCCTGGGGCAGGGGTTACGGGCTACACCTTC. Protein: CAITLSYPGAGVTGYTF. V and J are TRBV28 and TRBJ1-2; maybe TRBD1 (6 bases). CDR3 size: 17 residues. The germline V gene has CDR1 MDHEN and CDR2 SYDVKM. V lost 10 bases, J lost 8 bases, and 32 bases lay in between.

This clone was recorded only once. The chain has TRBV10-1 and TRBJ1-2, with D hard to call. V dropped 2 bases and J dropped 5 bases, with 15 bases sitting between them. CDR1 WNHNN and CDR2 SYGVQD come from the germline V gene (reference sequence). The CDR3 totals 15 residues. CDR3 sequence: CASSERIGSNYGYTF. The CDR3, as DNA: TGCGCCAGCAGTGAGAGGATAGGGAGCAATTATGGCTACACCTTC.

The rearrangement links TRBV6-6 to TRBJ2-7, with 11 bases identical to TRBD1. CDR1 is MNHNY and CDR2 is SVGAGI in the germline V gene (reference sequence). V shed 6 bases, J shed 2 bases, and the junction held 6 bases outside the gene matches. The CDR3 has 15 amino acids. The CDR3 spells CASRVAGQGAYEQYF. CDR3 nucleotides: TGTGCCAGCAGGGTTGCGGGACAGGGGGCCTACGAGCAGTACTTC.

This clone showed up just once. The chain carries TRBV6-5 and TRBJ2-1; 8 nucleotides line up with TRBD2. Germline V gene lookup returns CDR1 MNHEY and CDR2 SVGAGI. The CDR3 extends over 13 amino acids. The junction had 6 bases not matched to a gene; V was cut back by 8 bases and J by 6 bases. The CDR3 spells CASLAGDTNEQFF. The CDR3 DNA follows: TGTGCCAGCCTAGCGGGCGACACCAATGAGCAGTTCTTC.

The CDR3, as DNA: TGTGCCTGGAGTGTACGGGCAGGGAATCAGCCCCAGCATTTT. Residues: CAWSVRAGNQPQHF. V gene TRBV30 combines with J gene TRBJ1-5; D is possibly TRBD1 (5 bases). The germline gives CDR1 GTSNPN, CDR2 SVGIG (reference sequence). V gave up 0 bases and J gave up 4 bases, with 10 bases separating them. This CDR3 contains 14 residues.

The rearrangement joins TRBV10-2 to TRBJ1-6, with 7 positions matching TRBD1. From germline, CDR1 is WSHSY and CDR2 SAAADI. The CDR3 extends over 15 amino acids. The V segment lost 6 bases and the J segment 7 bases; nucleotides outside the gene matches: 9. The CDR3 is CASSPSGQPNSPLHF. The CDR3, as DNA: TGCGCCAGCAGCCCTTCGGGACAGCCCAATTCACCCCTCCACTTT.

J is TRBJ1-5 and V is TRBV28; a weak D match, TRBD1 (5 bases). In germline, CDR1 is MDHEN, CDR2 SYDVKM. V was pared by 3 bases and J by 5 bases, with 11 bases between. The CDR3 spans 14 residues. The CDR3 nucleotides read TGTGCCAGCAGTTTTGGTGCAGGGCATCAGCCCCAGCATTTT. Translating it yields CASSFGAGHQPQHF.

J is TRBJ2-2 and V is TRBV7-3, with 8 bases that match TRBD1. J lost 6 bases, V lost 5 bases, and 8 bases had no gene match. Germline lookup yields CDR1 SGHTA and CDR2 FQGTGA. This CDR3 contains 15 residues. In DNA, the CDR3 is TGTGCCAGCAGCACAAACGGACAGGGATCCGGGGAGCTGTTTTTT. Encoded protein: CASSTNGQGSGELFF.